The next 32 T cell receptor beta chains were all read from a single sample in a study of shared clonotypes between healthy human individuals. The data were produced by immunoSEQ multiplex PCR, yet TCRdb's version contains in-frame clones alone and is incomplete. The sample has about 2 million clones, roughly 94% seen once; the top ten hold 0.13%. What was sequenced was naive CD4+ T cells sorted from blood. Subset meaning: CD45RA+ positively selected. The receptors shown here come from a man between 18 and 29 years old in good health.

The genes are TRBV14 and TRBJ2-3, with D uncertain. This CDR3 contains 15 residues. Germline assignment: CDR1 SGHDN and CDR2 FVKESK. The V and J ends lost 4 bases and 2 bases respectively, with 13 bases between them. The CDR3, as DNA: TGTGCCAGCAGCCGATATTCTTACCCCACAGATACGCAGTATTTT. Residues: CASSRYSYPTDTQYF.

This rearrangement joins TRBV18 to TRBJ2-3; 8 bases match TRBD1. The CDR3 sequence is 16 residues long. Germline CDR1 KGHSH, CDR2 LQKENI. The V segment lost 3 bases and the J segment 3 bases; nucleotides outside the gene matches: 8. The DNA of the CDR3 is TGTGCCAGCTCACCGGGGACAGGCGGCGCGACAGATACGCAGTATTTT. Protein product: CASSPGTGGATDTQYF. The full variable domain, completed using reference TRBV18 and TRBJ2-3, is NAGVMQNPRHLVRRRGQEARLRCSPMKGHSHVYWYRQLPEEGLKFMVYLQKENIIDESGMPKERFSAEFPKEGPSILRIQQVVRGDSAAYFCASSPGTGGATDTQYFGPGTRLTVL.

This chain joins TRBV10-1 and TRBJ2-3; 8 bases align to TRBD2. Germline assignment: CDR1 WNHNN and CDR2 SYGVQD (reference sequence). The CDR3 has 16 amino acids. V shed 4 bases and J 6 bases; nucleotides not matched to a gene: 12. CDR3 nucleotide sequence: TGCGCCAGCAGTGGCCTAGGGCGGGGGGCCCCCGATACGCAGTATTTT. Its protein is CASSGLGRGAPDTQYF.

V usage is TRBV30 and J usage is TRBJ2-3; D is unresolved. Germline CDR1 GTSNPN, CDR2 SVGIG (reference sequence). V lost 3 bases and J lost 1, with 14 bases in between. The CDR3 length is 15 residues. For the CDR3, the DNA is TGTGCCTGGAGATTCTCCCCCCGGGGCACAGATACGCAGTATTTT. It encodes CAWRFSPRGTDTQYF.

This chain links TRBV7-2 with TRBJ2-2; 9 nucleotides align to TRBD2. With 2 bases clipped from V and 4 bases from J, the junction kept 5 bases outside the gene matches. Germline CDR1 reads SGHTA; CDR2 reads FQGNSA. The CDR3 loop spans 16 amino acids. Here the CDR3 DNA reads TGTGCCAGCAGCTTATACCTAGCGGGACTCACCGGGGAGCTGTTTTTT. Protein product: CASSLYLAGLTGELFF.

The J gene is TRBJ2-5, the V gene TRBV6-1, with a possible D match to TRBD2 (5 bases). The V gene lost 6 bases and the J gene lost 7 bases, with 15 bases spanning the gap. Germline CDR1 reads MNHNS; CDR2 reads SASEGT. The length of the CDR3 is 13 residues. The CDR3 sequence is CASSPAGAGTQYF. CDR3 in DNA: TGTGCCAGCAGCCCGGCGGGCGCGGGGACCCAGTACTTC.

The V and J genes are TRBV15 and TRBJ2-5, with 8 bases fitting TRBD1. CDR3 length: 15 amino acids. Germline V gives CDR1 LNHNV, CDR2 YYDKDF (reference sequence). V shed 5 bases and J 1 base; nucleotides not matched to a gene: 6. CDR3 residues: CATSEGTGFQETQYF. For the CDR3, the DNA is TGTGCCACCAGCGAAGGGACAGGCTTCCAAGAGACCCAGTACTTC.

This chain uses TRBV6-5 with TRBJ2-6; D not certain. This CDR3 is built from 12 residues. The ends were cut back, 8 bases at V and 4 bases at J, with 6 bases in the middle. Germline-derived CDR1 and CDR2 are MNHEY and SVGAGI. The CDR3 reads CASGPGANVLTF. DNA of the CDR3: TGTGCCAGCGGGCCGGGGGCCAACGTCCTGACTTTC.

The V call is TRBV11-2, the J call TRBJ1-1; TRBD1 might be the D (5 bases). The CDR3 length is 12 residues. The germline CDR1 and CDR2 sequences are SGHAT and FQNNGV. Trimming took 1 base from V and 8 from J, leaving 8 bases between them. The CDR3 DNA follows: TGTGCCAGCAGCTTAGGTTGGGGGGAAGCTTTCTTT. The encoded protein is CASSLGWGEAFF.

The chain is built from TRBV4-1 and TRBJ2-3; 11 nucleotides match TRBD2. The junction had 6 bases not matched to a gene; V was cut back by 4 bases and J by 3 bases. The germline CDR1 and CDR2 sequences are MGHRA and YSYEKL. The CDR3 runs 16 residues. The CDR3 reads CASSRLLAGGTDTQYF. The CDR3 bases are TGCGCCAGCAGCCGCCTATTAGCGGGAGGGACAGATACGCAGTATTTT.

This clone was seen once. The V gene is TRBV19, the J gene TRBJ1-1; 8 bases are shared with TRBD1. The CDR3 has 13 amino acids. With 8 bases clipped from V and 6 bases from J, the junction kept 8 bases outside the gene matches. Germline V lookup: CDR1 LNHDA, CDR2 SQIVND (reference sequence). The CDR3 sequence is CASGYQGAAEAFF. The CDR3, as DNA: TGTGCCAGTGGTTACCAGGGGGCCGCTGAAGCTTTCTTT.

The chain is built from TRBV18 and TRBJ2-3; 7 bases align to TRBD1. This CDR3 is built from 15 residues. Trimming removed 4 bases from V and 5 bases from J; junction bases left unmatched: 9. The germline CDR1 and CDR2 sequences are KGHSH and LQKENI. CDR3 nucleotide sequence: TGTGCCAGCTCACTTAAACTAACAGGGGAAGATACGCAGTATTTT. Translated, it gives CASSLKLTGEDTQYF. The complete variable domain, with remaining parts taken from reference TRBV18 and TRBJ2-3, reads NAGVMQNPRHLVRRRGQEARLRCSPMKGHSHVYWYRQLPEEGLKFMVYLQKENIIDESGMPKERFSAEFPKEGPSILRIQQVVRGDSAAYFCASSLKLTGEDTQYFGPGTRLTVL.

J is TRBJ2-5 and V is TRBV7-9; TRBD2 matches 14 bases. This CDR3 spans 17 amino acids. The V gene's germline CDR1 is SEHNR and CDR2 FQNEAQ (reference sequence). After removal of 3 bases from V and 5 bases from J, the junction contained 8 bases not matched to a gene. The CDR3 DNA reads TGTGCCAGCAGCTTTACCGGGACTAGCGGGAGCGGTGAGACCCAGTACTTC. Protein sequence: CASSFTGTSGSGETQYF.

This chain links TRBV25-1 with TRBJ2-3; D not certain. V gave up 6 bases and J gave up 4 bases, with 11 bases separating them. CDR3 size: 13 residues. Per the germline V gene, CDR1 is MGHDK and CDR2 is SYGVNS. CDR3 coding DNA: TGTGCCAGCAGGGACCGATTATCAGATACGCAGTATTTT. Its translation: CASRDRLSDTQYF.

This chain links TRBV5-5 with TRBJ1-2; D unresolved. The length of the CDR3 is 12 residues. Per germline, CDR1 SGHKS and CDR2 YYEKEE (reference sequence). Trimming took 1 base from V and 3 from J, leaving 4 bases between them. The CDR3 loop reads CASSLTDYGYTF. The CDR3 DNA sequence: TGTGCCAGCAGCTTGACCGACTATGGCTACACCTTC.

The gene calls are TRBV6-5 and TRBJ2-7, with 8 bases lining up with TRBD2. In germline, CDR1 is MNHEY, CDR2 SVGAGI. After removal of 7 bases from V and 2 bases from J, the junction contained 7 bases not matched to a gene. The CDR3 is made up of 14 amino acids. CDR3: CASTRREGPYEQYF. The CDR3 region has the DNA TGTGCCAGCACCCGTCGGGAGGGCCCCTACGAGCAGTACTTC.

This clone was found once. This chain uses TRBV15 with TRBJ2-4; D is unclear. Germline V CDR1 and CDR2: LNHNV, YYDKDF (reference sequence). V was clipped by 0 bases and J by 6 bases, with 6 bases between them. The CDR3 has 13 residues. CDR3 sequence reads: CATSRDTLNIQYF. The CDR3 DNA sequence: TGTGCCACCAGCAGAGATACCCTAAACATTCAGTACTTC.

Remarks on this clone: A clone one base away is much larger, so this may be a read error. The rearrangement uses TRBV6-6 and TRBJ2-7; TRBD1 agrees at 7 bases. Germline V gene lookup returns CDR1 MNHNY and CDR2 SVGAGI (reference sequence). The trim removed 5 bases at V and 2 bases at J, leaving 9 bases unmatched. This CDR3 has 15 residues. CDR3 in amino acids: CASSRQGFGPYEQYF. In nucleotides, the CDR3 is TGTGCCAGCAGTCGACAGGGTTTTGGCCCCTACGAGCAGTACTTC.

The J gene is TRBJ2-1, the V gene TRBV4-3, with 8 bases identical to TRBD2. Germline-derived CDR1 and CDR2 are LGHNA and YSLEER. With V trimmed by 4 bases and J by 8 bases, 10 bases remained unmatched. The CDR3 is made up of 15 amino acids. The CDR3 reads CASSRGLEAFYEQFF. CDR3 bases: TGCGCCAGCAGCCGGGGACTAGAAGCGTTCTATGAGCAGTTCTTC.

The rearrangement uses TRBV7-2 and TRBJ2-1, with D possibly matching TRBD1 (6 bases). CDR1 is SGHTA and CDR2 is FQGNSA in the germline V gene. The ends were cut back, 5 bases at V and 4 bases at J, with 15 bases in the middle. This CDR3 region has 15 residues. DNA of the CDR3: TGTGCCAGCAGCCCCGGACAGCTACAATACAATGAGCAGTTCTTC. Translation: CASSPGQLQYNEQFF.

V gene TRBV5-4 combines with J gene TRBJ2-7, with TRBD1 as a possible D gene (6 bases). Germline V gene data show CDR1 as SGHNT and CDR2 as YYREEE (reference sequence). V was cut by 4 bases and J by 0 bases, with 14 bases left in between. CDR3 length: 15 amino acids. The CDR3: CASSQDRTSSYEQYF. The CDR3 coding sequence is TGTGCCAGCAGCCAAGACAGGACCTCCTCCTACGAGCAGTACTTC.

The rearrangement uses TRBV13 and TRBJ1-5; a weak D match, TRBD1 (6 bases). V was shortened by 5 bases and J by 0 bases, with 20 bases between the two germline ends. The CDR3 is 18 amino acids. From germline, CDR1 is PRHDT and CDR2 FYEKMQ (reference sequence). CDR3 sequence (DNA): TGTGCCAGCAGCCCAGGGGTCCCATCTCCTTATAGCAATCAGCCCCAGCATTTT. The encoded protein is CASSPGVPSPYSNQPQHF.

The V gene is TRBV2, the J gene TRBJ2-1; weak D call: TRBD2 (5 bases). V lost 6 bases and J lost 5, with 11 bases in between. The CDR3 has 13 residues. CDR1 is SNHLY and CDR2 is FYNNEI in the germline V gene. CDR3 residues: CASSPTGDNEQFF. CDR3 sequence (DNA): TGTGCCAGCAGCCCGACCGGGGACAATGAGCAGTTCTTC.

This chain connects TRBV7-2 to TRBJ1-5; TRBD1 might be the D (6 bases). Between the trimmed V and J ends, which lost 1 base and 8 bases, there was a span of 12 bases. This CDR3 is 14 amino acids long. From germline, CDR1 is SGHTA and CDR2 FQGNSA. CDR3 coding DNA: TGTGCCAGCAGCTTAGGGGAGGGGGTGAAGCCCCAGCATTTT. Protein sequence: CASSLGEGVKPQHF.

This clone occurred once. The gene calls are TRBV5-1 and TRBJ1-1; D gene unclear. CDR3 length equals 12 residues. V was shortened by 1 base and J by 4 bases, with 5 bases between the two germline ends. Germline values: CDR1 SGHRS, CDR2 YFSETQ. Here the CDR3 reads CASSLSPTEAFF. The CDR3 DNA sequence: TGCGCCAGCAGCTTGTCACCCACTGAAGCTTTCTTT.

The rearrangement joins TRBV6-1 to TRBJ2-1, with 7 positions matching TRBD2. The J segment lost 8 bases and the V segment lost 8 bases, leaving 12 bases of the junction unmatched. CDR1 is MNHNS, CDR2 SASEGT, per germline. This CDR3 contains 14 residues. CDR3 sequence (DNA): TGTGCCAGCGGGAGGGATCCGGGTGGGTATGAGCAGTTCTTC. Protein: CASGRDPGGYEQFF.

The chain carries TRBV2 and TRBJ1-5; weak D call: TRBD1 (6 bases). V dropped 2 bases and J dropped 6 bases, with 20 bases sitting between them. The CDR3 length is 17 residues. Germline V gives CDR1 SNHLY, CDR2 FYNNEI. As DNA, the CDR3 is TGTGCCAGCAGTGAACCGGTGGACAGTCTCACGGGTCAGCCCCAGCATTTT. Protein: CASSEPVDSLTGQPQHF.

The CDR3 reads CASSLDSGSVSYEQYF. DNA of the CDR3: TGTGCCAGCAGCTTAGATTCCGGGAGTGTTTCCTACGAGCAGTACTTC. V is TRBV7-8 and J is TRBJ2-7, with D possibly TRBD2 on 6 matching bases. The ends were cut back, 1 base at V and 1 base at J, with 14 bases in the middle. CDR3 length: 16 amino acids. Germline values: CDR1 SGHVS, CDR2 FQNEAQ.

The rearrangement joins TRBV28 to TRBJ1-4; the D gene is possibly TRBD1 (5 bases). V was shortened by 5 bases and J by 5 bases, with 18 bases between the two germline ends. CDR3 size: 16 residues. Germline V lookup: CDR1 MDHEN, CDR2 SYDVKM. The chain's CDR3 is CASSPRGTVWNEKLFF. Written as DNA, the CDR3 is TGTGCCAGCAGTCCGAGGGGCACGGTCTGGAATGAAAAACTGTTTTTT.

This clone was seen just once. The chain joins TRBV10-3 to TRBJ2-2; TRBD2 agrees at 9 bases. The CDR3 is 16 amino acids. The V segment lost 11 bases and the J segment 6 bases; nucleotides outside the gene matches: 16. Germline assignment: CDR1 ENHRY and CDR2 SYGVKD. The CDR3 spells CASWDSGGRNSGELFF. CDR3 in DNA: TGTGCCTCATGGGATAGCGGGGGCCGTAACTCCGGGGAGCTGTTTTTT.

As regards this clone: Other DNA sequences from this sample encode an identical CDR3 as well. The V call is TRBV2, the J call TRBJ2-3, with D perhaps TRBD1 (5 bases). This CDR3 is 14 amino acids long. The V end was cut by 4 bases, the J end by 0 bases, with 8 bases between. Per germline, CDR1 SNHLY and CDR2 FYNNEI. CDR3 coding DNA: TGTGCCAGCAGTGTCCAGGGAAGCACAGATACGCAGTATTTT. Encoded protein: CASSVQGSTDTQYF.

This sequence joins TRBV6-5 and TRBJ2-7; D is perhaps TRBD1 (6 bases). V was clipped by 0 bases and J by 2 bases, with 11 bases between them. The germline CDR1 and CDR2 sequences are MNHEY and SVGAGI. This CDR3 comprises 15 residues. CDR3 DNA sequence: TGTGCCAGCAGTTACTCGCAGGGGTCTCCCTACGAGCAGTACTTC. Translation: CASSYSQGSPYEQYF.